What follows are 27 T cell receptor beta chains derived from one specimen sequenced in a study of blood T cell repertoires in COVID-19. Profiled with immunoSEQ multiplex PCR; TCRdb holds only in-frame clones, not every one. The profile shows about 40,000 clones, approximately 86% of them singletons. Sequencing used peripheral blood. The receptor source for this set is a man aged 45-65 years in a cohort sampled during active COVID-19.

The rearrangement links TRBV4-1 to TRBJ1-5; D is perhaps TRBD1 (5 bases). The CDR3 loop spans 15 amino acids. Per germline, CDR1 MGHRA and CDR2 YSYEKL. The V end lost 1 base, the J end lost 11 bases, and 18 bases lay between the germline ends. CDR3 sequence reads: CASSQGGTEGVAQHF. CDR3 DNA: TGCGCCAGCAGCCAAGGTGGGACGGAGGGAGTGGCCCAGCATTTT.

The chain combines TRBV5-1 with TRBJ2-6; 9 nucleotides match TRBD1. The V gene's germline CDR1 is SGHRS and CDR2 YFSETQ. V was clipped by 1 base and J by 4 bases; unmatched bases: 18. The CDR3 totals 21 residues. CDR3 in amino acids: CASSLWSPVGQGNKGANVLTF. As DNA, the CDR3 is TGCGCCAGCAGCTTGTGGTCTCCGGTTGGACAGGGGAATAAGGGGGCCAACGTCCTGACTTTC.

This chain joins TRBV11-3 and TRBJ2-3; 15 bases map to TRBD2. The V gene's germline CDR1 is SGHNT and CDR2 YENEEA. The CDR3 runs to 16 residues. With V trimmed by 5 bases and J by 4 bases, 4 bases remained unmatched. In DNA, the CDR3 is TGTGCCAGCAGCCCGGGACTAGCGGGAGGCGCAGATACGCAGTATTTT. This codes for CASSPGLAGGADTQYF.

The chain uses TRBV24-1 and TRBJ2-5; D perhaps matches TRBD2 (6 bases). Germline assignment: CDR1 KGHDR and CDR2 SFDVKD. Trimming stripped 3 bases from V and 3 bases from J, with 19 bases between. The CDR3 is 17 amino acids. CDR3 amino acids: CATSDLEGGGTKETQYF. CDR3 in DNA: TGTGCCACCAGTGATCTTGAGGGAGGAGGCACCAAAGAGACCCAGTACTTC.

The gene calls are TRBV9 and TRBJ1-1; D gene uncertain. The V end was cut by 4 bases, the J end by 4 bases, with 11 bases between. The V gene's germline CDR1 is SGDLS and CDR2 YYNGEE. CDR3 length equals 13 residues. The CDR3 here is CASSRGGFTEAFF. As DNA, the CDR3 is TGTGCCAGCAGCCGTGGAGGTTTCACTGAAGCTTTCTTT.

The chain joins TRBV28 to TRBJ2-1; 10 bases align to TRBD1. The V gene's germline CDR1 is MDHEN and CDR2 SYDVKM. V lost 5 bases, J lost 5 bases, and 9 bases stayed unmatched. The CDR3 spans 16 residues. The CDR3 region has the DNA TGTGCCAGCAGTCCCCCAGGGACAGGGGTCCACAATGAGCAGTTCTTC. It is translated as CASSPPGTGVHNEQFF.

The chain is built from TRBV4-1 and TRBJ1-2, with 9 positions matching TRBD1. In germline, CDR1 is MGHRA, CDR2 YSYEKL. The CDR3 sequence is 14 residues long. With 2 bases clipped from V and 8 bases from J, the junction kept 6 bases outside the gene matches. The CDR3 loop reads CASSQRQGVGGYTF. The CDR3 nucleotides read TGCGCCAGCAGCCAAAGACAGGGGGTGGGGGGCTACACCTTC.

The chain carries TRBV5-6 and TRBJ2-1; D unresolved. CDR1 and CDR2 (germline): SGHDT, YYEEEE. Trimming stripped 0 bases from V and 8 bases from J, with 9 bases between. The CDR3 runs 13 residues. In nucleotides, the CDR3 is TGTGCCAGCAGCTTGGCGGTACTGCATGAGCAGTTCTTC. Protein: CASSLAVLHEQFF.

The V call is TRBV2, the J call TRBJ1-3, with D possibly TRBD1 on 6 matching bases. Germline V gene lookup returns CDR1 SNHLY and CDR2 FYNNEI. CDR3 size: 17 residues. Trimming pared 3 bases from V and 0 bases from J, leaving 15 bases between. The chain's CDR3 is CASSEGGAGASGNTIYF. The CDR3 DNA reads as TGTGCCAGCAGTGAGGGGGGGGCAGGGGCCTCTGGAAACACCATATATTTT.

This clone was counted a single time. The V gene is TRBV3-1 (or the pseudogene TRBV3-2), the J gene TRBJ2-5; 7 bases fit TRBD2. Per germline, CDR1 LGHDT and CDR2 YNNKEL (reference sequence). The CDR3 contains 15 residues. J gave up 1 base and V 6 bases, and 8 bases lay outside the gene matches. The CDR3 sequence is CASSWTSFSQETQYF. CDR3 sequence (DNA): TGTGCCAGCAGTTGGACTAGTTTTTCCCAAGAGACCCAGTACTTC.

As concerns this clone: One end of the junction fails to match germline, which may point to a read error. This chain links TRBV5-6 with TRBJ2-2, with D perhaps TRBD1 (5 bases). The CDR3 is 15 amino acids. CDR1 is SGHDT, CDR2 YYEEEE, per germline. The CDR3 spells CASSLGQWNTGELFF. The CDR3, as DNA: TGTGCCAGCAGTTTGGGGCAGTGGAACACCGGGGAGCTGTTTTTT.

V usage is TRBV19 and J usage is TRBJ1-2; TRBD1 agrees at 11 bases. The CDR3 runs 17 residues. Unmatched junction bases numbered 12, after V lost 5 bases and J lost 4 bases. CDR1 is LNHDA, CDR2 SQIVND, per germline (reference sequence). The DNA of the CDR3 is TGTGCCAGTAGTTTCCGGGACAGGGGGACCACCTTCTATGGCTACACCTTC. Translating it yields CASSFRDRGTTFYGYTF.

The V and J genes are TRBV2 and TRBJ2-5; 11 bases match TRBD2. The CDR3 spans 15 residues. The V and J ends lost 5 bases and 2 bases, in that order; junction bases with no gene match: 4. CDR1 SNHLY and CDR2 FYNNEI come from the germline V gene. This CDR3 reads CASSPSGGFQETQYF. The CDR3, as DNA: TGTGCCAGCAGTCCTAGCGGGGGGTTTCAAGAGACCCAGTACTTC.

The chain has TRBV7-6 and TRBJ2-7; 12 bases agree with TRBD2. CDR3 size: 15 residues. The germline V gene encodes CDR1 SGHVS and CDR2 FNYEAQ. Trimming at V came to 5 bases and at J to 7 bases, leaving 9 bases not matched to a gene. This CDR3 is CASSGGTSGQGEQYV. The CDR3, as DNA: TGTGCCAGCAGCGGAGGGACTAGCGGGCAGGGGGAGCAGTACGTC.

V is TRBV19 and J is TRBJ1-5; D remains unclear. Per the germline V gene, CDR1 is LNHDA and CDR2 is SQIVND (reference sequence). Trimming stripped 0 bases from V and 1 base from J, with 7 bases between. CDR3 length equals 15 residues. CDR3 region: CASSIDPRSNQPQHF. In nucleotides, the CDR3 is TGTGCCAGTAGTATAGATCCCAGAAGCAATCAGCCCCAGCATTTT.

The chain joins TRBV7-9 to TRBJ2-2, with D tentatively TRBD2 (6 bases). The ends were cut back, 0 bases at V and 0 bases at J, with 8 bases in the middle. CDR1 is SEHNR and CDR2 is FQNEAQ in the germline V gene (reference sequence). The CDR3 totals 16 residues. The CDR3 nucleotides read TGTGCCAGCAGCTTAGCTAGCGGAACGAACACCGGGGAGCTGTTTTTT. Amino acid sequence: CASSLASGTNTGELFF.

In its sample, this clone was seen once. This chain links TRBV19 with TRBJ1-2; D is uncertain. The CDR3 covers 15 residues. The ends were cut back, 1 base at V and 2 bases at J, with 11 bases in the middle. Germline CDR1 reads LNHDA; CDR2 reads SQIVND (reference sequence). CDR3 region: CASSIGSQLNYGYTF. The CDR3 DNA follows: TGTGCCAGTAGTATAGGGAGCCAATTAAACTATGGCTACACCTTC.

In this sample, this clone turned up a few times. This chain connects TRBV7-2 to TRBJ2-5, with 10 bases that match TRBD2. Trimming took 5 bases from V and 5 from J; bases not matched to a gene: 11. The CDR3 extends over 16 amino acids. Germline values: CDR1 SGHTA, CDR2 FQGNSA. CDR3 in DNA: TGTGCCAGCAGCATCGGACTAGCGGCCTTCGGGGAGACCCAGTACTTC. Protein: CASSIGLAAFGETQYF.

V usage is TRBV7-3 and J usage is TRBJ2-1; 10 positions agree with TRBD2. The V gene's germline CDR1 is SGHTA and CDR2 FQGTGA. V gave up 5 bases and J gave up 4 bases; unmatched junction bases: 2. The CDR3 runs to 14 residues. The CDR3 here is CASSLAGVYNEQFF. CDR3 sequence (DNA): TGTGCCAGCAGCCTAGCGGGAGTTTACAATGAGCAGTTCTTC.

The J gene is TRBJ2-5, the V gene TRBV11-2, with D tentatively TRBD2 (5 bases). The V end was cut by 5 bases, the J end by 3 bases, with 13 bases between. This CDR3 has 14 amino acids. Germline V lookup: CDR1 SGHAT, CDR2 FQNNGV. CDR3 loop: CASSTSATKETQYF. In DNA form, the CDR3 reads TGTGCCAGCAGCACCTCAGCGACTAAAGAGACCCAGTACTTC.

This chain joins TRBV9 and TRBJ1-1; possible D gene TRBD1, 5 bases. V was pared by 2 bases and J by 4 bases, with 9 bases between. Germline loops: CDR1 SGDLS, CDR2 YYNGEE. The CDR3 has 13 amino acids. The CDR3 here is CASSVGGSTEAFF. The CDR3, as DNA: TGTGCCAGCAGCGTTGGGGGGAGCACTGAAGCTTTCTTT.

V is TRBV29-1 and J is TRBJ2-3; TRBD1 might be the D (6 bases). From germline, CDR1 is SQVTM and CDR2 ANQGSEA. CDR3 size: 15 residues. The V end lost 1 base, the J end lost 0 bases, and 11 bases lay between the germline ends. The CDR3 protein is CSVEVVGASTDTQYF. The CDR3 nucleotides read TGCAGCGTTGAAGTGGTGGGGGCTAGCACAGATACGCAGTATTTT.

The chain couples TRBV28 to TRBJ2-2; TRBD1 matches 8 bases. V lost 2 bases to trimming and J lost 6 bases; unmatched junction nucleotides: 5. Germline V gene lookup returns CDR1 MDHEN and CDR2 SYDVKM. The CDR3 contains 15 residues. CDR3 sequence reads: CASSLAGGDAGELFF. CDR3 sequence (DNA): TGTGCCAGCAGTTTAGCAGGGGGCGATGCCGGGGAGCTGTTTTTT.

The chain joins TRBV6-2 or TRBV6-3 to TRBJ1-2, with D perhaps matching TRBD1 (5 bases). This CDR3 has 15 amino acids. V lost 4 bases and J lost 1, with 13 bases in between. Germline V gives CDR1 MNHEY, CDR2 SVGEGT. The CDR3 spells CASSFITRDNYGYTF. The CDR3, as DNA: TGTGCCAGCAGTTTCATAACCAGGGATAACTATGGCTACACCTTC.

The chain is built from TRBV5-1 and TRBJ2-3; D unresolved. V dropped 4 bases and J dropped 3 bases, with 15 bases sitting between them. From germline, CDR1 is SGHRS and CDR2 YFSETQ. The CDR3 runs 15 residues. The CDR3 region is CASSPSSLATDTQYF. The DNA of the CDR3 is TGCGCCAGCAGCCCGAGCAGCTTAGCAACAGATACGCAGTATTTT.

The rearrangement uses TRBV29-1 and TRBJ1-2, with D possibly being TRBD1 (5 bases). The CDR3 extends over 14 amino acids. The germline gives CDR1 SQVTM, CDR2 ANQGSEA. Trimming took off 4 bases at V and 4 bases at J, with 16 bases between the two ends. CDR3 amino acids: CSVATGDSSYGYTF. The CDR3 DNA follows: TGCAGCGTTGCGACCGGGGACTCGAGCTATGGCTACACCTTC.

The chain combines TRBV29-1 with TRBJ2-2, with TRBD2 identical over 11 bases. V lost 7 bases and J lost 7; bases outside the gene matches: 5. Germline V lookup: CDR1 SQVTM, CDR2 ANQGSEA. The CDR3 totals 13 residues. The chain's CDR3 is CSARGLADGELFF. The CDR3 coding sequence is TGCAGCGCTAGGGGACTAGCGGACGGGGAGCTGTTTTTT.